This TCR beta chain was captured in a study of blood T cell repertoires in COVID-19. V lost 6 bases, J lost 9 bases, and 13 bases stayed unmatched. The CDR3 runs to 15 residues. Germline assignment: CDR1 MNHEY and CDR2 SVGAGI. In the source study's methods: By means of reference gene primer amplification, nucleated cell counts were estimated. TCRdb's table, derived via immunoSEQ multiplex PCR, lists solely in-frame clones and lacks some. V, J and clone size are taken as reported in that table, and D and trimming were inferred from the DNA itself. The sample carries about 73,000 clones, approximately 83% recorded once.

The clonotype originates from a woman aged 55 to 70 with acute or convalescent COVID-19. The chain combines TRBV6-5 with TRBJ2-1; 8 positions match TRBD2. Sequencing used peripheral blood. The CDR3 sequence is CASRYGTRGSSEQFF. The CDR3 coding sequence is TGTGCCAGCAGGTACGGGACTAGAGGCTCCAGTGAGCAGTTCTTC.